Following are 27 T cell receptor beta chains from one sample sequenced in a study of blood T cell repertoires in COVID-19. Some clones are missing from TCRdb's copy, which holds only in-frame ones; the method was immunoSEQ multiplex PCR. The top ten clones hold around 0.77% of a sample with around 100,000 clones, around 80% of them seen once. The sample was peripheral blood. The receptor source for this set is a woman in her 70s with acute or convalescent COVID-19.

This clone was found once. DNA for the CDR3: TGTGCCAGCAGTTACGGGGCGGGAGGGCCCACAGATACGCAGTATTTT. Its translation is CASSYGAGGPTDTQYF. V and J are TRBV6-6 and TRBJ2-3; the match to TRBD2 covers 9 bases. The CDR3 covers 16 residues. Germline V gives CDR1 MNHNY, CDR2 SVGAGI (reference sequence). V gave up 2 bases and J gave up 2 bases; unmatched junction bases: 5.

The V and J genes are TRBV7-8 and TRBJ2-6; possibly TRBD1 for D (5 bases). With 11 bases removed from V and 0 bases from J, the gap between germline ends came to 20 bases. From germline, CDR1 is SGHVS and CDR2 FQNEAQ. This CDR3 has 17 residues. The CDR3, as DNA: TGTGCCGGGCAGGGCAGCTTAAGGGGCTCTGGGGCCAACGTCCTGACTTTC. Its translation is CAGQGSLRGSGANVLTF.

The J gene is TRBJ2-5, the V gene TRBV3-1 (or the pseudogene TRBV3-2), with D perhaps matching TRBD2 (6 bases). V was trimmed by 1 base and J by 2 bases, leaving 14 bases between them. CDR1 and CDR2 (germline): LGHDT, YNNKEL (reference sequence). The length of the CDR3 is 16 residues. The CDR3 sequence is CASSQGSSAGQETQYF. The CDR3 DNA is TGTGCCAGCAGCCAAGGAAGTTCGGCGGGGCAAGAGACCCAGTACTTC.

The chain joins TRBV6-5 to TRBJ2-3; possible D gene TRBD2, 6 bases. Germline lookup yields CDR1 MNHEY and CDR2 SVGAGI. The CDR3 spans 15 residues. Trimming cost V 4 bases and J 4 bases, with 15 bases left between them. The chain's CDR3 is CASSSPTGGPDTQYF. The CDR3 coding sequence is TGTGCCAGCAGTTCACCGACCGGAGGGCCAGATACGCAGTATTTT.

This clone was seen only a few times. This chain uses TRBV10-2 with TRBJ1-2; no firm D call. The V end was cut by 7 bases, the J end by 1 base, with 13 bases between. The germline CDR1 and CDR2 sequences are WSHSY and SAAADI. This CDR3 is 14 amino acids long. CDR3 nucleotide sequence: TGCGCCAGCACTGGCCCCAGAAGTAACTATGGCTACACCTTC. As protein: CASTGPRSNYGYTF.

The CDR3 sequence: CATSTGDNSPLHF. The CDR3, as DNA: TGTGCCACCTCGACAGGGGATAATTCACCCCTCCACTTT. V and J are TRBV19 and TRBJ1-6; TRBD1 aligns across 8 bases. CDR1 is LNHDA and CDR2 is SQIVND in the germline V gene (reference sequence). CDR3 length: 13 amino acids. After removal of 10 bases from V and 5 bases from J, the junction contained 4 bases not matched to a gene.

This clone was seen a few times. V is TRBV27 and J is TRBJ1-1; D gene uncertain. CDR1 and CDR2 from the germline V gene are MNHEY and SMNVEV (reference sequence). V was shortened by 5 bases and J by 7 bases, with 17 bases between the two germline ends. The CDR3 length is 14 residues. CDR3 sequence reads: CASSPPGREVEAFF. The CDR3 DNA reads TGTGCCAGCAGTCCTCCCGGGAGGGAAGTTGAAGCTTTCTTT.

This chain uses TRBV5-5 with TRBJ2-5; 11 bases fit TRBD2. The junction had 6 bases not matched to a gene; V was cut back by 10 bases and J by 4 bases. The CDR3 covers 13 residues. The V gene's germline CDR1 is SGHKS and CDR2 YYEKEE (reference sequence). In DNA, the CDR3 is TGTGCCTCTAGCGGGGGGAACCCAGAGACCCAGTACTTC. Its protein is CASSGGNPETQYF.

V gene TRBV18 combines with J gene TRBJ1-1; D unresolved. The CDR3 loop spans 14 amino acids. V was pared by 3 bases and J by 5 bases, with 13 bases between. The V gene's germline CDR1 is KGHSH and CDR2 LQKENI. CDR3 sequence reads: CASSPNVLRTEAFF. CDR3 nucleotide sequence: TGTGCCAGCTCACCTAACGTTCTACGAACTGAAGCTTTCTTT.

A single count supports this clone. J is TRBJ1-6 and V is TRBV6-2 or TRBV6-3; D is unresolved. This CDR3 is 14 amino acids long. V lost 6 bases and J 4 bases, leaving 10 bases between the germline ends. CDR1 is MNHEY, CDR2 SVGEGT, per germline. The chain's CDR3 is CASSRTSYNSPLHF. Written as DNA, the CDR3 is TGTGCCAGCAGCCGAACTTCTTATAATTCACCCCTCCACTTT.

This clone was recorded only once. The CDR3 DNA sequence: TGTGCCAGCAGTTTCGGACAGCCAGGGGTGGCTTTCTTT. Its protein is CASSFGQPGVAFF. V gene TRBV2 combines with J gene TRBJ1-1; TRBD1 might be the D (6 bases). The CDR3 is 13 residues long. V was shortened by 5 bases and J by 11 bases, with 18 bases between the two germline ends. The germline V gene encodes CDR1 SNHLY and CDR2 FYNNEI.

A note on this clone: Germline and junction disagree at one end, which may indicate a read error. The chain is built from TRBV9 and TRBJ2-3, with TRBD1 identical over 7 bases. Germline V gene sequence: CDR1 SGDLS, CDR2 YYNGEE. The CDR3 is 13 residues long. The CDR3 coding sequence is TGTGCCAGCAGCGCCGCCGGGACAGTTGCGCCGAATTTT. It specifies CASSAAGTVAPNF.

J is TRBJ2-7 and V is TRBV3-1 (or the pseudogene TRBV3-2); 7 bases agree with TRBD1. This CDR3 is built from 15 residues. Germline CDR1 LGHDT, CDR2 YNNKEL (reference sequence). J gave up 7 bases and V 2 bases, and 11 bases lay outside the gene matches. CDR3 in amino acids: CASSQWGQQGQEQYF. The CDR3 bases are TGTGCCAGCAGCCAATGGGGCCAACAGGGGCAGGAGCAGTACTTC.

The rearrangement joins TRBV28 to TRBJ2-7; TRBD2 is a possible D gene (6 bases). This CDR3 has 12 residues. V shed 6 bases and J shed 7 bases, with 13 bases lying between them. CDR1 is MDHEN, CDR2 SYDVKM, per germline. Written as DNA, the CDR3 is TGTGCCAGCAGGAATCCCGGGACTGAGCAGTACTTC. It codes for CASRNPGTEQYF.

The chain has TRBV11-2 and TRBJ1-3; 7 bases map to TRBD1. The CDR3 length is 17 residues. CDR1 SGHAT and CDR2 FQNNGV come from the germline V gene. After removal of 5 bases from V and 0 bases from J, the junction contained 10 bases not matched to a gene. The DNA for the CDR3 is TGTGCCAGCAGCCTTCAGTTCAGGGGGAGCTCTGGAAACACCATATATTTT. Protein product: CASSLQFRGSSGNTIYF.

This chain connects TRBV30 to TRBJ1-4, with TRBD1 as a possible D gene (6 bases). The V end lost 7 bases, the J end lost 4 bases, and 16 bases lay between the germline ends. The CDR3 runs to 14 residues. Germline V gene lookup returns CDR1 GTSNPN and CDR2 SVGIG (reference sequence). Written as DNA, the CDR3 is TGTGCCTTACGCCGACAGGACCTTAATGAAAAACTGTTTTTT. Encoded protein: CALRRQDLNEKLFF. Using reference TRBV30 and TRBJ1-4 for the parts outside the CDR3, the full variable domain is SQTIHQWPATLVQPVGSPLSLECTVEGTSNPNLYWYRQAAGRGLQLLFYSVGIGQISSEVPQNLSASRPQDRQFILSSKKLLLSDSGFYLCALRRQDLNEKLFFGSGTQLSVL.

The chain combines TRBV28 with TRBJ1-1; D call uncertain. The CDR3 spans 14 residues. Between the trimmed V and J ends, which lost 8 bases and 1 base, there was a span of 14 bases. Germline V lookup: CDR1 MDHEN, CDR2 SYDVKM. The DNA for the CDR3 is TGTGCCAGCCATCCCCCTTTAGAGAACACTGAAGCTTTCTTT. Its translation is CASHPPLENTEAFF.

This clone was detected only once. In nucleotides, the CDR3 is TGTGCCAGCAGCTCGGGACAAACCTACGAGCAGTACTTC. Translating it yields CASSSGQTYEQYF. J is TRBJ2-7 and V is TRBV6-2 or TRBV6-3; D is possibly TRBD1 (6 bases). V lost 6 bases, J lost 2 bases, and 11 bases lay in between. Per germline, CDR1 MNHEY and CDR2 SVGEGT. The CDR3 consists of 13 residues.

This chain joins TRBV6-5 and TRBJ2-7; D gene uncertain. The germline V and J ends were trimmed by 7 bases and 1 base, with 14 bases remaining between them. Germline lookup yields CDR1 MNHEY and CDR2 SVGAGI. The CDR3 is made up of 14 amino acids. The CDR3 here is CASTVTSRSYEQYF. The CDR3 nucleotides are TGTGCCAGCACCGTGACATCGCGTTCCTACGAGCAGTACTTC.

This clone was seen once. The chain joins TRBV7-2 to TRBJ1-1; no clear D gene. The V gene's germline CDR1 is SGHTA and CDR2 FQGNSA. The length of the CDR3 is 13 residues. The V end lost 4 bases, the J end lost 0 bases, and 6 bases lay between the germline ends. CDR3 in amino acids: CASSSQVNTEAFF. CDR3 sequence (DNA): TGTGCCAGCAGCTCCCAGGTGAACACTGAAGCTTTCTTT. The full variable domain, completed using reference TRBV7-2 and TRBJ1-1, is GAGVSQSPSNKVTEKGKDVELRCDPISGHTALYWYRQSLGQGLEFLIYFQGNSAPDKSGLPSDRFSAERTGGSVSTLTIQRTQQEDSAVYLCASSSQVNTEAFFGQGTRLTVV.

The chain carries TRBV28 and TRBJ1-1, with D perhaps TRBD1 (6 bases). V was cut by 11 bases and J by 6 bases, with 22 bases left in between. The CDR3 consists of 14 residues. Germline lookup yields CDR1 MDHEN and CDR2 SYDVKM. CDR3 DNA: TGTGCCTACGCTCGGGGGGCCGGGAGGGCTGAAGCTTTCTTT. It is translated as CAYARGAGRAEAFF.

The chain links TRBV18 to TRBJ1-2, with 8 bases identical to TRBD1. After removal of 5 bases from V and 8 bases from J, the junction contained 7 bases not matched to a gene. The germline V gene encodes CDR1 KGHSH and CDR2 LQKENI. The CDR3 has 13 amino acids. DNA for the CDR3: TGTGCCAGCTCAGGGATGACAGGGGAAGGCTACACCTTC. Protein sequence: CASSGMTGEGYTF.

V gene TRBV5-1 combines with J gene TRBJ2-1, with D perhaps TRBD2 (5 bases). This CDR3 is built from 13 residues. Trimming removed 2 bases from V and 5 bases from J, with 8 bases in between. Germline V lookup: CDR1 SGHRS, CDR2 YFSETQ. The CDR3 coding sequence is TGCGCCAGCAGCTTACGGGAAAACAATGAGCAGTTCTTC. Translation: CASSLRENNEQFF.

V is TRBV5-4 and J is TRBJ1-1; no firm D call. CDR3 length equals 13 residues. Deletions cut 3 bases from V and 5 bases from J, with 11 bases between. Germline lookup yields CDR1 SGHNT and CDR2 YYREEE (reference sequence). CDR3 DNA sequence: TGTGCCAGCAGCTCGAATCCGGGAACTGAAGCTTTCTTT. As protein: CASSSNPGTEAFF.

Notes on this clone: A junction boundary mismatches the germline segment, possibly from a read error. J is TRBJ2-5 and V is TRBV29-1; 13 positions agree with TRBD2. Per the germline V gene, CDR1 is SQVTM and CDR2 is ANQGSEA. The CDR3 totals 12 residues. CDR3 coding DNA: TGCAGCGTCGGACTAGCGGGAGCGGAAAGCGACTTC. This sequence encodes CSVGLAGAESDF. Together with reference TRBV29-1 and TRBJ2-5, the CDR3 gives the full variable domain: SAVISQKPSRDICQRGTSLTIQCQVDSQVTMMFWYRQQPGQSLTLIATANQGSEATYESGFVIDKFPISRPNLTFSTLTVSNMSPEDSSIYLCSVGLAGAESDFGPGTRLLVL.

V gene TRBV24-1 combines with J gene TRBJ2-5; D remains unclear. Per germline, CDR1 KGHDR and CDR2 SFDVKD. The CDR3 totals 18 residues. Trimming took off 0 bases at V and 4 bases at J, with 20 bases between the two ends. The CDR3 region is CATSDLLRLKKVLETQYF. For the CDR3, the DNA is TGTGCCACCAGTGATTTGCTTCGACTCAAGAAGGTGTTAGAGACCCAGTACTTC.

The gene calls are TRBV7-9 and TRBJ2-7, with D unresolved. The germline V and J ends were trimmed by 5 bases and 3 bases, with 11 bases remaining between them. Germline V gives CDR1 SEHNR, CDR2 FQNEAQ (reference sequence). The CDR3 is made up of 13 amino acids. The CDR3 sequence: CASSPRGSYEQYF. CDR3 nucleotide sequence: TGTGCCAGCAGCCCCCGCGGCAGCTACGAGCAGTACTTC.